The clone carrying this T cell receptor (beta chain) appeared many times. Its cognate antigen is unknown. The record originates from a study of T cell repertoires in cytomegalovirus infection. Overall study: Matching HLA type and CMV infection were both indicated by public TCR beta signatures.

TCRdb re-analysed the reads in MiXCR, keeping a single row per CDR3 protein. The sample contains some 400,000 distinct CDR3 sequences, approximately 31% of which appear only once. This CDR3 is 15 amino acids long. After removal of 8 bases from V and 6 bases from J, the junction contained 13 bases not matched to a gene. CDR1 and CDR2 (germline): SGHTA, FQGNSA. Whole-study results and caveats: Within the response measured ex vivo, HLA-C-restricted CMV-specific TCR beta clonotypes were dominant.

This chain links TRBV7-2 with TRBJ2-1; TRBD1 matches at 7 bases. Sequencing used PBMCs. This sequence originates from a human donor in good health (CMV status not recorded). Some clones in this sample may be carry-over from other donors' samples. In DNA form, the CDR3 reads TGTGCCAGCGCCGAGAGGGGGCTAAGATTCAATGAGCAGTTCTTC. Translation gives CASAERGLRFNEQFF.